This T cell receptor beta chain was identified in a study of radiation and T cells in renal cell carcinoma. Time point denoted: blood 4 weeks post-SBRT, at nephrectomy. Documented treatment: 15 Gy SBRT to primary tumor, nephrectomy 4 weeks later. Nephrectomy followed 15 Gy stereotactic body radiation by 4 weeks. This clone has just a few counts. From germline, CDR1 is KGHSH and CDR2 LQKENI. Trimming removed 2 bases at V and 3 bases at J, with 4 bases between. The CDR3 length is 12 residues. Here immunoSEQ multiplex PCR was the method, and the copy in TCRdb shows in-frame clones only, minus some. The sample consists of over 35,000 clones, roughly four fifths of them appearing once.

The starting material was blood, obtained from a patient whose treatment included radiotherapy and nephrectomy. The TCR was taken from an older woman with renal cell carcinoma. The chain recombines TRBV18 with TRBJ1-1; D unresolved. This CDR3 reads CASSPRDTEAFF. As DNA, the CDR3 is TGTGCCAGCTCACCAAGGGACACTGAAGCTTTCTTT.